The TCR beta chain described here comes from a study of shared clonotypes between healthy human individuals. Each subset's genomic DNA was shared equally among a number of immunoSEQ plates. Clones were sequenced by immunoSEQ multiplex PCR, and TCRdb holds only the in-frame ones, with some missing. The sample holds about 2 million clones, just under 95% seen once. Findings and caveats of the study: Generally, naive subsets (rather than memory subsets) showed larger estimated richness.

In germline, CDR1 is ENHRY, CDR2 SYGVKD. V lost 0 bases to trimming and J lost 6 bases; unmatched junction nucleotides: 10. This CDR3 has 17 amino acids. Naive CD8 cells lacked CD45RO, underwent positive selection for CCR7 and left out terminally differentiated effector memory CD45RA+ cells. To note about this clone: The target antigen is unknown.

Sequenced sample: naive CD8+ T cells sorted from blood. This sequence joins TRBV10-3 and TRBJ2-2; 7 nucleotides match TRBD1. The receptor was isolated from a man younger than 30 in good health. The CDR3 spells CAISESRGGDSAGELFF. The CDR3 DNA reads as TGTGCCATCAGTGAGTCGAGAGGGGGCGATTCTGCCGGGGAGCTGTTTTTT.